This TCR beta chain appears in the sequencing data of a study of beta chain features in type 1 diabetes. Sequencing targeted expressed TCRB transcripts, as all isolated RNA had been reverse transcribed. The method was immunoSEQ multiplex PCR; TCRdb's version includes in-frame clones alone and lacks a portion of them. The data show 680,000 or so clones, 13% seen once. Germline loops: CDR1 MGHRA, CDR2 YSYEKL. This CDR3 contains 13 residues. V lost 4 bases to trimming and J lost 5 bases, with 11 bases between them. Study results and limitations: Among all four CD4+ subsets, Type 1 diabetes patients had TCRB CDR3s that were moderately but significantly shorter. Shorter templates might be favored by PCR, and equally so in patients and in controls.

Notes on this clone: Its antigen is unidentified.

The chain is built from TRBV4-1 and TRBJ2-5; D is unclear. This TCR was sampled from a man younger than 35 with type 1 diabetes. The sequenced sample was naive CD4+ T cells from blood. The CDR3 sequence is CASSLLLGETQYF. CDR3 DNA sequence: TGCGCCAGCAGCCTCCTTTTGGGGGAGACCCAGTACTTC.